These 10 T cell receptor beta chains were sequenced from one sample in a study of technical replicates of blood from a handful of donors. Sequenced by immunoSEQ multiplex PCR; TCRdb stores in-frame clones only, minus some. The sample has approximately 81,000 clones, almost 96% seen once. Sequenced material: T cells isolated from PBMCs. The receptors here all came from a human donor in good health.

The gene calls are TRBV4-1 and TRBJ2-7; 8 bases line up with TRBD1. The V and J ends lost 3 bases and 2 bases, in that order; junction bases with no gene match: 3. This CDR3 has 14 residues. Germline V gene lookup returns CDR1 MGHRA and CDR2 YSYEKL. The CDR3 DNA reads TGCGCCAGCAGCCACGGGACAGGTGCCTACGAGCAGTACTTC. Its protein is CASSHGTGAYEQYF.

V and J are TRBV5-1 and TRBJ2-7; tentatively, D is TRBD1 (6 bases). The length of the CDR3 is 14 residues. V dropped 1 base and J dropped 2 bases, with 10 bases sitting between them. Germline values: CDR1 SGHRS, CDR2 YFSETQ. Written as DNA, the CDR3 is TGCGCCAGCAGCTTGTTTTGGGACACCTACGAGCAGTACTTC. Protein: CASSLFWDTYEQYF.

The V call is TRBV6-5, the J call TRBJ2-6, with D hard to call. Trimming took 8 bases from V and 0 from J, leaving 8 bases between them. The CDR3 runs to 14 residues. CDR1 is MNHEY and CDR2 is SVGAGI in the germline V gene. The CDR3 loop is CASSSDSGANVLTF. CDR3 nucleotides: TGTGCCAGCTCCAGCGACTCTGGGGCCAACGTCCTGACTTTC.

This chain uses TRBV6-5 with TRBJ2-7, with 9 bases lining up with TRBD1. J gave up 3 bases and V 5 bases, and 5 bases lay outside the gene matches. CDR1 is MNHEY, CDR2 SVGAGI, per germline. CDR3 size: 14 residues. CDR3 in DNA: TGTGCCAGCAGTCCGGACAGGGGCCTCTACGAGCAGTACTTC. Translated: CASSPDRGLYEQYF.

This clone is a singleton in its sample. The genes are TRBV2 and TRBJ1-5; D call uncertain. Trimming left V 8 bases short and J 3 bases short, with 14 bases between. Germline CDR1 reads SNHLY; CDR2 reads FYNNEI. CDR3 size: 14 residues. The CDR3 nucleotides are TGTGCCAGCTCCGCTGACATGATCAATCAGCCCCAGCATTTT. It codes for CASSADMINQPQHF.

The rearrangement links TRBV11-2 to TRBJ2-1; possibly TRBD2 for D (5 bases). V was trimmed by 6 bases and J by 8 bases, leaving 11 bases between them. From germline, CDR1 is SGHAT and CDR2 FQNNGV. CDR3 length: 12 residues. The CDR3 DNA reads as TGTGCCAGCAGGCCGGGGTGGGATGAGCAGTTCTTC. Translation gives CASRPGWDEQFF.

The CDR3: CASSGTSGGAGDTQYF. In DNA, the CDR3 is TGTGCCAGCAGCGGGACTAGCGGGGGAGCAGGTGATACGCAGTATTTT. The chain combines TRBV9 with TRBJ2-3; 13 nucleotides line up with TRBD2. This CDR3 has 16 amino acids. V was pared by 3 bases and J by 6 bases, with 7 bases of the junction left unmatched. In germline, CDR1 is SGDLS, CDR2 YYNGEE.

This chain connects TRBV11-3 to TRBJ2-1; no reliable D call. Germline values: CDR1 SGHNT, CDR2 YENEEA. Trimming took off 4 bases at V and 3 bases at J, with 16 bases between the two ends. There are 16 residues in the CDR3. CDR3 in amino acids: CASSSSSSTYYNEQFF. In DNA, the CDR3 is TGTGCCAGCAGCTCATCCTCCTCGACTTACTACAATGAGCAGTTCTTC.

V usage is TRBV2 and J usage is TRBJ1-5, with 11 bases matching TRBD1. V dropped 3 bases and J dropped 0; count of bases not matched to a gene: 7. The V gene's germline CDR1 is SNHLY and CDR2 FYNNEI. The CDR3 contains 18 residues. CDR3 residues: CASSDGTGGFGSNQPQHF. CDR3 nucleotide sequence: TGTGCCAGCAGTGACGGGACAGGGGGGTTCGGTAGCAATCAGCCCCAGCATTTT.

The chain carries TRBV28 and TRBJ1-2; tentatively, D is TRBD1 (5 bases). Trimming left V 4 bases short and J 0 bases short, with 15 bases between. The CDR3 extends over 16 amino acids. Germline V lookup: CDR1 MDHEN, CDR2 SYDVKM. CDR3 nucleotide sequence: TGTGCCAGCAGTTCCCGACGAAGGACACCTAACTATGGCTACACCTTC. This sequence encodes CASSSRRRTPNYGYTF.